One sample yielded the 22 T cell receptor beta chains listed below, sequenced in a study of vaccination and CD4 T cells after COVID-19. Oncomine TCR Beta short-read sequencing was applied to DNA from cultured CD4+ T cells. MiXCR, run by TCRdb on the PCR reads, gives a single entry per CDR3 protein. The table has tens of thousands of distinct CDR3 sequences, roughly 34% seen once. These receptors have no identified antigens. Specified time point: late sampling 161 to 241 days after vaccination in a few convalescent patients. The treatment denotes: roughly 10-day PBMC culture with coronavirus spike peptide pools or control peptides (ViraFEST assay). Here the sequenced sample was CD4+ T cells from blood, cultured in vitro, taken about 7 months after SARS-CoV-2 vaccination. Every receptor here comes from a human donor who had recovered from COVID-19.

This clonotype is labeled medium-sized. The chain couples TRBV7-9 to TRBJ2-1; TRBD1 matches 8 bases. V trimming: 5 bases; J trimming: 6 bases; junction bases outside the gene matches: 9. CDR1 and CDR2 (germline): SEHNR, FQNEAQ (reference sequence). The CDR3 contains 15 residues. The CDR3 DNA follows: TGTGCCAGCAGCCCAGGGGGACAGGATATCAATGAGCAGTTCTTC. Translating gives CASSPGGQDINEQFF.

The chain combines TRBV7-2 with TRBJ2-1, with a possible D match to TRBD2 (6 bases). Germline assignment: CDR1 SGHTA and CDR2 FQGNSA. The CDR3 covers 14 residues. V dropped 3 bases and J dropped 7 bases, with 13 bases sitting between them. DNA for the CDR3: TGTGCCAGCAGCTTGGGACTTGGATCAAATGAGCAGTTCTTC. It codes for CASSLGLGSNEQFF.

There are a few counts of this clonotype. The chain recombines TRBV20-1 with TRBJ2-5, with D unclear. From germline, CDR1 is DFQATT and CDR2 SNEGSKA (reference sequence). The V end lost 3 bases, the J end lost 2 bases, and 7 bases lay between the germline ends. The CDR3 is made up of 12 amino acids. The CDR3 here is CSASRQQETQYF. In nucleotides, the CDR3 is TGCAGTGCTAGTCGGCAACAAGAGACCCAGTACTTC.

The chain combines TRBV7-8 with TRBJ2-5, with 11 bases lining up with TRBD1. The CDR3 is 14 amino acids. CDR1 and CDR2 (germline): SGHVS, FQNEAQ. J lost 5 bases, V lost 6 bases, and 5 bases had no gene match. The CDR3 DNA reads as TGTGCCAGCAGTGGGACAGGGGGGAAGGAGACCCAGTACTTC. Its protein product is CASSGTGGKETQYF.

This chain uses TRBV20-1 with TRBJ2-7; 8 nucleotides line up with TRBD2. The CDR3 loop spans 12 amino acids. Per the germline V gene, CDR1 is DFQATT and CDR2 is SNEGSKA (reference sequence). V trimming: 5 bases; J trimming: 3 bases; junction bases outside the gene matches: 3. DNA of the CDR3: TGCAGTGCTGAAGGGACTAGCTACGAGCAGTACTTC. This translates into CSAEGTSYEQYF.

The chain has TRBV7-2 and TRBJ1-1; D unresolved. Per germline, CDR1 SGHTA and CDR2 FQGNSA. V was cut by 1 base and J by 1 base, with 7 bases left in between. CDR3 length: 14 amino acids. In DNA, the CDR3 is TGTGCCAGCAGCTTAGGACCCCAGAACACTGAAGCTTTCTTT. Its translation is CASSLGPQNTEAFF.

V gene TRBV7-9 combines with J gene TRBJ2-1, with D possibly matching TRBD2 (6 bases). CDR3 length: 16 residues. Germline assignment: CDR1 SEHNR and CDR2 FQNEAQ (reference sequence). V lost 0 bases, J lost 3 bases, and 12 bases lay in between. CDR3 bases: TGTGCCAGCAGCTTAGCGTTTCGGGACTTCTACAATGAGCAGTTCTTC. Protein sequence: CASSLAFRDFYNEQFF. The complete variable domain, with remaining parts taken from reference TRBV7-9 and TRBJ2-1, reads DTGVSQNPRHKITKRGQNVTFRCDPISEHNRLYWYRQTLGQGPEFLTYFQNEAQLEKSRLLSDRFSAERPKGSFSTLEIQRTEQGDSAMYLCASSLAFRDFYNEQFFGPGTRLTVL.

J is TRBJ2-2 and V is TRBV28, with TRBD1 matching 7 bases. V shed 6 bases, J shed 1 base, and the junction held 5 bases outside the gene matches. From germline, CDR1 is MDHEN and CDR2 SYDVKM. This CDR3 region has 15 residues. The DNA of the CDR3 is TGTGCCAGCAGCGAATGGACAGGGAACACCGGGGAGCTGTTTTTT. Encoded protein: CASSEWTGNTGELFF.

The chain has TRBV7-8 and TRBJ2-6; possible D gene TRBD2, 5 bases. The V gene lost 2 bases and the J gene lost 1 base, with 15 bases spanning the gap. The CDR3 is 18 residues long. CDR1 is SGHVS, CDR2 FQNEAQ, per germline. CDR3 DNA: TGTGCCAGCAGCTTATTATCAGCAGGCGGGTCTGGGGCCAACGTCCTGACTTTC. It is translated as CASSLLSAGGSGANVLTF.

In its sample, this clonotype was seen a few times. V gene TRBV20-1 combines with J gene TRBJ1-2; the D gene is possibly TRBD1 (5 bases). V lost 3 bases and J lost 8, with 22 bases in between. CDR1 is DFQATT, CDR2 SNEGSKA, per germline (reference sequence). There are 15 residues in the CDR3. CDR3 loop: CSARGTDPRNPGYTF. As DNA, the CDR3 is TGCAGTGCTAGGGGGACCGATCCCCGAAACCCCGGCTACACCTTC.

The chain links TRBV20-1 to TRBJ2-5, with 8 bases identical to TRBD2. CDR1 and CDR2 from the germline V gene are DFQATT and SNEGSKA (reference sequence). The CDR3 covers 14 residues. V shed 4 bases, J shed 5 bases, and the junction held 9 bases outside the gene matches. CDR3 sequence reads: CSAKDAAGAETQYF. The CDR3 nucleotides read TGCAGTGCTAAAGACGCAGCGGGAGCGGAGACCCAGTACTTC.

The chain's CDR3 is CASSLLAVGNEQFF. CDR3 sequence (DNA): TGTGCCAGCAGTCTTCTAGCAGTAGGCAATGAGCAGTTCTTC. The V call is TRBV6-2 or TRBV6-3, the J call TRBJ2-1, with TRBD2 as a possible D gene (5 bases). This CDR3 has 14 amino acids. The V end was cut by 5 bases, the J end by 6 bases, with 14 bases between. Per germline, CDR1 MNHEY and CDR2 SVGEGT.

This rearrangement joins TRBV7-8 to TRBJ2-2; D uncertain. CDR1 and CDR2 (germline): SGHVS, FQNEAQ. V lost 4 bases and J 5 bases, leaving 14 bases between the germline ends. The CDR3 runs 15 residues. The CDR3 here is CASSSDGLKTGELFF. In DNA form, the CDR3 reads TGTGCCAGCAGCTCCGACGGGCTTAAGACCGGGGAGCTGTTTTTT.

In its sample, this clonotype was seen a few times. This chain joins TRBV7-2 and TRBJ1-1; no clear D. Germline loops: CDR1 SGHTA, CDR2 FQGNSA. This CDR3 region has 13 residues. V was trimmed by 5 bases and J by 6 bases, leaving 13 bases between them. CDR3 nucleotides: TGTGCCAGCAGCCATAGGTTAGGACCTGAAGCTTTCTTT. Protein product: CASSHRLGPEAFF. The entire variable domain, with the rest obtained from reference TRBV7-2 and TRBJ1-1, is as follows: GAGVSQSPSNKVTEKGKDVELRCDPISGHTALYWYRQSLGQGLEFLIYFQGNSAPDKSGLPSDRFSAERTGGSVSTLTIQRTQQEDSAVYLCASSHRLGPEAFFGQGTRLTVV.

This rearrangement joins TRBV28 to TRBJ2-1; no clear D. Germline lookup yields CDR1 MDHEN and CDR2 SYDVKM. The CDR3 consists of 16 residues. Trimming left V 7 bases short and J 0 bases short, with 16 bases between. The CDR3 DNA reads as TGTGCCAGCACTTATAACTTCCCCAGCTCCTACAATGAGCAGTTCTTC. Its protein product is CASTYNFPSSYNEQFF.

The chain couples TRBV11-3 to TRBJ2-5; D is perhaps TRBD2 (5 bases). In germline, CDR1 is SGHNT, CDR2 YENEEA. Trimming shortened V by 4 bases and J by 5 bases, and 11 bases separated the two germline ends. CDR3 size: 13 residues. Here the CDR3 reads CASSYMSGETQYF. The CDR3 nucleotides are TGTGCCAGCAGCTACATGTCGGGGGAGACCCAGTACTTC.

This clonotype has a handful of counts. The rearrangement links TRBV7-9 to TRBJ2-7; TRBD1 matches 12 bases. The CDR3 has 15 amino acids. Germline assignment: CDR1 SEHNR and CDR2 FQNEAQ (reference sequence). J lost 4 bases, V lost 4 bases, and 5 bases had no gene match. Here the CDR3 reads CASSSGTGGFYEQYF. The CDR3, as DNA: TGTGCCAGCAGCTCAGGGACAGGGGGCTTTTACGAGCAGTACTTC.

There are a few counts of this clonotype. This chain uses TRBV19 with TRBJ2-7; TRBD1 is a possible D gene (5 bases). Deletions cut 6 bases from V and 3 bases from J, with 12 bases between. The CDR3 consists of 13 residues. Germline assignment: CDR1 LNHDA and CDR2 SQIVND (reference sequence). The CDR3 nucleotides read TGTGCCAGTAGCCGACAGAAATACTACGAGCAGTACTTC. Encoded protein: CASSRQKYYEQYF.

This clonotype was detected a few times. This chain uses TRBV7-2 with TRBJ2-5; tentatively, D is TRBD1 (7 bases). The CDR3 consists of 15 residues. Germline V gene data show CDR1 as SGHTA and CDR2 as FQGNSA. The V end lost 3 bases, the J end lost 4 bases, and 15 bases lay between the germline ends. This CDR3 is CASSLGNQGGETQYF. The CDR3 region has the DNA TGTGCCAGCAGCTTGGGCAACCAGGGGGGAGAGACCCAGTACTTC.

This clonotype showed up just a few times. CDR3 nucleotides: TGTGCCAGCAGTTACGTGGGGATTTCACCCCTCCACTTT. Translating gives CASSYVGISPLHF. V gene TRBV6-2 or TRBV6-3 combines with J gene TRBJ1-6; D unresolved. V was trimmed by 2 bases and J by 9 bases, leaving 8 bases between them. The V gene's germline CDR1 is MNHEY and CDR2 SVGEGT. This CDR3 is 13 amino acids long.

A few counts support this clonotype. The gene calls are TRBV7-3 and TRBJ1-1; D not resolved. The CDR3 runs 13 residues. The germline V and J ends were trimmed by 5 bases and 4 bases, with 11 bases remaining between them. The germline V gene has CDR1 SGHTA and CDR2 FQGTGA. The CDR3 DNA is TGTGCCAGCAGCCAGTCCTTGGGCACTGAAGCTTTCTTT. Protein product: CASSQSLGTEAFF.

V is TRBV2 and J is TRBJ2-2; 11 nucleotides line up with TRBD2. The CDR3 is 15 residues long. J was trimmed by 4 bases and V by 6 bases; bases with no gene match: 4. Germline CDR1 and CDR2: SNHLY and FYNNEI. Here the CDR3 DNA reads TGTGCCAGCAGGGTAGCGGGAGGGCCCACCGGGGAGCTGTTTTTT. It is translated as CASRVAGGPTGELFF.